The clone carrying this T cell receptor beta chain was counted between two and nine times. Its antigen remains unidentified. The sample belongs to a study of CD8 T cells in ankylosing spondylitis. Between the trimmed V and J ends, which lost 3 bases and 4 bases, there was a span of 14 bases. The CDR3 covers 15 residues. Researchers built TCR beta libraries using quantitative 5'-RACE with molecular barcodes. One entry per CDR3 protein, called by TCRdb with MiXCR from the 5' RACE reads. Of fewer than 750,000 distinct CDR3 sequences listed, around 20% are singletons. The study's findings and limits: Reported data indicate significant enrichment of disease-linked clones within matched ankylosing spondylitis synovial fluid. Certain motif variants had earlier appeared in reactive arthritis synovial fluid and blood. Disease-associated clonotypes exhibited CD8+ identity and were relatively infrequent in peripheral blood. The study identified a TCR beta motif of roughly eight highly homologous variants that appeared characteristic of ankylosing spondylitis blood.

This clonotype was sampled from a male donor with ankylosing spondylitis. The V and J genes are TRBV12-3 or TRBV12-4 and TRBJ2-3; D unresolved. Sequencing was carried out using blood, either unsorted or a sorted T cell fraction (not recorded which). The CDR3 nucleotides read TGTGCCAGCAGTTTGTTTGCGCCCGAGGCAGATACGCAGTATTTT. Translated: CASSLFAPEADTQYF.